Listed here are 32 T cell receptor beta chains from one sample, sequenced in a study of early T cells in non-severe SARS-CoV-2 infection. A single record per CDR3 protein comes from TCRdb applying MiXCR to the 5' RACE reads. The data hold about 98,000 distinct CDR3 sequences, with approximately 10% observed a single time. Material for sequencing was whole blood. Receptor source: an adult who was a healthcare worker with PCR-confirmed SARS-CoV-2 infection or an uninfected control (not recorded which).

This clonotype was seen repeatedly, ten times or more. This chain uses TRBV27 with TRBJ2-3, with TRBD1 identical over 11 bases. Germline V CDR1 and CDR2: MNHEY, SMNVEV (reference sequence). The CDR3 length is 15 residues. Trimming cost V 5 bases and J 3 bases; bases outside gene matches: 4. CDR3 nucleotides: TGTGCCAGCAGTGCTAGGGACAGGGGGACAGATACGCAGTATTTT. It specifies CASSARDRGTDTQYF.

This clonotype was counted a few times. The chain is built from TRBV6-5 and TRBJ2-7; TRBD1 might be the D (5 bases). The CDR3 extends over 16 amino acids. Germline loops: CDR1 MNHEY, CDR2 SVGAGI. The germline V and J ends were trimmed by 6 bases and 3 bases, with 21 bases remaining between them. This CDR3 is CASSLSNRNGFYEQYF. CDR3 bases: TGTGCCAGCAGCCTAAGCAACAGGAACGGGTTCTACGAGCAGTACTTC.

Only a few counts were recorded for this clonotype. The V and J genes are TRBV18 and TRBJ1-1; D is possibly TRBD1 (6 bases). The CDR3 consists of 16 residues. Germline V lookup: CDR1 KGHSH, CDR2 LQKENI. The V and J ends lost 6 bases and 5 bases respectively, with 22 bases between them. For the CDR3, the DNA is TGTGCCAGCTCCCCCACCCGCGCAGGGGCAGGGACTGAAGCTTTCTTT. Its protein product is CASSPTRAGAGTEAFF.

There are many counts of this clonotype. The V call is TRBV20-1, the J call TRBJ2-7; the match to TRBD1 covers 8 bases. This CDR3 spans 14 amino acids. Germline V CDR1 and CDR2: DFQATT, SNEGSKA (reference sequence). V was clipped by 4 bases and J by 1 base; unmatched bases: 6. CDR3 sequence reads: CSAKDRVGSYEQYF. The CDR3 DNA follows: TGCAGTGCTAAGGACAGGGTTGGGTCCTACGAGCAGTACTTC.

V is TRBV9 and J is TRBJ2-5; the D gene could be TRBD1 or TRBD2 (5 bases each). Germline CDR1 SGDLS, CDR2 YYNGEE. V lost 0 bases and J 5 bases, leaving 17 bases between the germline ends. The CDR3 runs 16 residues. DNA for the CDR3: TGTGCCAGCAGCGTAGGAGGGGTCTTGGGCCCGGAGACCCAGTACTTC. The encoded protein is CASSVGGVLGPETQYF.

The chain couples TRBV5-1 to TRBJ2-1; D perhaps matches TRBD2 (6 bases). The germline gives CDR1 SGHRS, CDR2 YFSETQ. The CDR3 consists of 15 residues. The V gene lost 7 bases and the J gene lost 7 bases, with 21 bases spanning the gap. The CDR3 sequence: CASCPGRSHSNEQFF. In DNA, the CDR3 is TGCGCCAGCTGCCCGGGGAGGTCCCACAGTAATGAGCAGTTCTTC. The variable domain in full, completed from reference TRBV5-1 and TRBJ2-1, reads KAGVTQTPRYLIKTRGQQVTLSCSPISGHRSVSWYQQTPGQGLQFLFEYFSETQRNKGNFPGRFSGRQFSNSRSEMNVSTLELGDSALYLCASCPGRSHSNEQFFGPGTRLTVL.

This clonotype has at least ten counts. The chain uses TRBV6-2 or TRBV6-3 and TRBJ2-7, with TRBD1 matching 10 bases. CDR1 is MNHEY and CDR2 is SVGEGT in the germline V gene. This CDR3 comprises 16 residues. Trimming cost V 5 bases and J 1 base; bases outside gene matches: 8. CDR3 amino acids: CASSLSRDRGSYEQYF. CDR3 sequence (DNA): TGTGCCAGCAGTCTCTCCCGGGACAGGGGATCCTACGAGCAGTACTTC.

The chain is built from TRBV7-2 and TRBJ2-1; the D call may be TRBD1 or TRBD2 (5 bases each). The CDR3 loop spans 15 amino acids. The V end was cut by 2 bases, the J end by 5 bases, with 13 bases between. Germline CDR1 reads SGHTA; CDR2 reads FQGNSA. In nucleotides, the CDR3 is TGTGCCAGCAGCTTACAGCAGGGACGGGACAATGAGCAGTTCTTC. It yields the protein CASSLQQGRDNEQFF.

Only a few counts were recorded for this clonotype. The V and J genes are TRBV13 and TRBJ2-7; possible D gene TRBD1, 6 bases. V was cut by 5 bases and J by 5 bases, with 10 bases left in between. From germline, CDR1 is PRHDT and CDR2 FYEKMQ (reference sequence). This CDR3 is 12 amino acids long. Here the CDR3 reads CASSPGQNEQYF. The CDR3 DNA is TGTGCCAGCAGCCCGGGACAAAACGAGCAGTACTTC.

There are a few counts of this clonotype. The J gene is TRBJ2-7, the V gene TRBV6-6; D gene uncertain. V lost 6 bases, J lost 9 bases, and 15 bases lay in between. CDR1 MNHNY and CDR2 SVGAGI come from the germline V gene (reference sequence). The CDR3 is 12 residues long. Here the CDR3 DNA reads TGTGCCAGCAGCACCCCCGCGGCGCGGCAGTACTTC. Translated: CASSTPAARQYF.

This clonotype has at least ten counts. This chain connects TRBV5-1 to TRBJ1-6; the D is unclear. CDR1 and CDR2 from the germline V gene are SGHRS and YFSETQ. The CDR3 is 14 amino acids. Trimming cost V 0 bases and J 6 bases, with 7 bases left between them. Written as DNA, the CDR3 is TGCGCCAGCAGCTTGGAATCCCTTAATTCACCCCTCCACTTT. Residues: CASSLESLNSPLHF. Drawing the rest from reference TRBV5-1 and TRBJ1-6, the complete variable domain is KAGVTQTPRYLIKTRGQQVTLSCSPISGHRSVSWYQQTPGQGLQFLFEYFSETQRNKGNFPGRFSGRQFSNSRSEMNVSTLELGDSALYLCASSLESLNSPLHFGNGTRLTVT.

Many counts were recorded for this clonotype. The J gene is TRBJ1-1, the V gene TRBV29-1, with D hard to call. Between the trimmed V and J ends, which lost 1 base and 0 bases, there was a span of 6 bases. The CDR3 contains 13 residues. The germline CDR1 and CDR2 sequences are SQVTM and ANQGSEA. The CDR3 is CSVEGRMNTEAFF. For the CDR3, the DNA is TGCAGCGTTGAAGGACGGATGAACACTGAAGCTTTCTTT. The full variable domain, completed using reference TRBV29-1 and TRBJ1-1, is SAVISQKPSRDICQRGTSLTIQCQVDSQVTMMFWYRQQPGQSLTLIATANQGSEATYESGFVIDKFPISRPNLTFSTLTVSNMSPEDSSIYLCSVEGRMNTEAFFGQGTRLTVV.

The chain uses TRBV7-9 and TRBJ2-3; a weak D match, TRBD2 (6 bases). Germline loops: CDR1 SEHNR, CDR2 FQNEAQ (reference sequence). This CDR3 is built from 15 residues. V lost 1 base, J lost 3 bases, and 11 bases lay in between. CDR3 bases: TGTGCCAGCAGCTTAGGAGGAGGGGAAACAGATACGCAGTATTTT. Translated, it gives CASSLGGGETDTQYF.

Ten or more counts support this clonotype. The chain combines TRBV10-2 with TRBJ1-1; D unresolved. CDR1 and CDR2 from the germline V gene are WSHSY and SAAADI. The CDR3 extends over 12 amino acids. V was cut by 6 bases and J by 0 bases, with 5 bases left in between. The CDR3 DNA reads TGCGCCAGCAGCGAGCTGAACACTGAAGCTTTCTTT. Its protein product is CASSELNTEAFF.

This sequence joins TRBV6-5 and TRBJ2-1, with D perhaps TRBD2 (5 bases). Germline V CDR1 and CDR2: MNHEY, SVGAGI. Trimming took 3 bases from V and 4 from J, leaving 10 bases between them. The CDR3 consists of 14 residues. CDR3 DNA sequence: TGTGCCAGCAGTTATTACGGGGTTTACAATGAGCAGTTCTTC. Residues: CASSYYGVYNEQFF.

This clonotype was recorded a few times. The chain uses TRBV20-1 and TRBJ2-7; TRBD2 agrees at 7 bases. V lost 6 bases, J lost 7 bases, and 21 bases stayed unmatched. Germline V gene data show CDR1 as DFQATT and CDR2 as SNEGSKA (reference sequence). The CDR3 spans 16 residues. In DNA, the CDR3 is TGCAGTGCCCAAGGGCTAGCGGAGGCCCTTTCGGGGGAGCAGTACTTC. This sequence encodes CSAQGLAEALSGEQYF.

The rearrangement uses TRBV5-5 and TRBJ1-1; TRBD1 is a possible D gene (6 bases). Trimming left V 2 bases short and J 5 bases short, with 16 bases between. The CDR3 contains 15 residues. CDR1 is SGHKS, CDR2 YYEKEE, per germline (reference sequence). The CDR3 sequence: CASSFSPRGQTEAFF. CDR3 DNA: TGTGCCAGCAGCTTTAGTCCACGGGGGCAAACTGAAGCTTTCTTT.

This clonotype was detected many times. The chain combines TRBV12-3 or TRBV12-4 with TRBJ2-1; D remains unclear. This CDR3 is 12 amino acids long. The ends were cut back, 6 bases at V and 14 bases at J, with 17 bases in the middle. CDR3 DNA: TGTGCCAGCAGCCTTCATGGACCTGGGGAGTTCTTC. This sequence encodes CASSLHGPGEFF.

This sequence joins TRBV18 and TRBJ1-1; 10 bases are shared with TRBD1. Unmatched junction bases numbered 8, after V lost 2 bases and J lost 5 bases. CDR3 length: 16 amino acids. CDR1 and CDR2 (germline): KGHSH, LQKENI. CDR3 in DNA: TGTGCCAGCTCACCAGGGACAGGGGAGGTTGGGACTGAAGCTTTCTTT. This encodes CASSPGTGEVGTEAFF.

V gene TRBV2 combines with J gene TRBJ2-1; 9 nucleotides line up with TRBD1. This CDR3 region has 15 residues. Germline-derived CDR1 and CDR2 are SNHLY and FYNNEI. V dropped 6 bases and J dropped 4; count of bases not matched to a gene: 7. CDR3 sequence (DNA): TGTGCCAGCAGGAGGGACAGGGCTGATTACAATGAGCAGTTCTTC. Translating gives CASRRDRADYNEQFF.

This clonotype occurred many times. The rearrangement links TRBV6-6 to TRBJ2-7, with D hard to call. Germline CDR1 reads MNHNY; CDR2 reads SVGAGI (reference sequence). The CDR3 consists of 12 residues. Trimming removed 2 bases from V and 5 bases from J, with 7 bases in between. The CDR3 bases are TGTGCCAGCAGTTACAGGGTCCACGAGCAGTACTTC. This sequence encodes CASSYRVHEQYF.

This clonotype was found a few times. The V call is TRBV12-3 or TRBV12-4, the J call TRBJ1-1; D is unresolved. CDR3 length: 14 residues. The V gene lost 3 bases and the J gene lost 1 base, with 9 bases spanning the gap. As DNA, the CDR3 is TGTGCCAGCAGTTTCAGGAGAGCGAACACTGAAGCTTTCTTT. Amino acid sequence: CASSFRRANTEAFF.

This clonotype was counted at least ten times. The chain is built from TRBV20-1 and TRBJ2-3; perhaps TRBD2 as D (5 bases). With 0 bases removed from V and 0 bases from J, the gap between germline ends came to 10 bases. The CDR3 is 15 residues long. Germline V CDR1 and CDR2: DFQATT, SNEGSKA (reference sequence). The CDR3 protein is CSARDPKRSTDTQYF. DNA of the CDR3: TGCAGTGCTAGAGATCCGAAGCGGAGCACAGATACGCAGTATTTT.

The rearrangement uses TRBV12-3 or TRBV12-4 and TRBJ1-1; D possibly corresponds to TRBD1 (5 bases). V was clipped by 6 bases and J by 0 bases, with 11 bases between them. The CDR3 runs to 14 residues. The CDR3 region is CASRPGRLNTEAFF. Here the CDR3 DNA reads TGTGCCAGCAGACCGGGACGGCTGAACACTGAAGCTTTCTTT.

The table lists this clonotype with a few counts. DNA for the CDR3: TGTGCCAGCAGCTTGGTCGGACAGGGGAACACTGAAGCTTTCTTT. It encodes CASSLVGQGNTEAFF. This chain joins TRBV5-4 and TRBJ1-1; TRBD1 agrees at 8 bases. CDR3 length: 15 amino acids. Trimming at V came to 0 bases and at J to 1 base, leaving 2 bases not matched to a gene. Germline loops: CDR1 SGHNT, CDR2 YYREEE (reference sequence).

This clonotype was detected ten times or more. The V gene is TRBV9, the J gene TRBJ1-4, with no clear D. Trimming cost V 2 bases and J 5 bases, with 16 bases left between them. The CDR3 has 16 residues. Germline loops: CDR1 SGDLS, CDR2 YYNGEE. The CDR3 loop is CASSVGYGEVNEKLFF. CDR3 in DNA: TGTGCCAGCAGCGTCGGCTACGGGGAAGTGAATGAAAAACTGTTTTTT.

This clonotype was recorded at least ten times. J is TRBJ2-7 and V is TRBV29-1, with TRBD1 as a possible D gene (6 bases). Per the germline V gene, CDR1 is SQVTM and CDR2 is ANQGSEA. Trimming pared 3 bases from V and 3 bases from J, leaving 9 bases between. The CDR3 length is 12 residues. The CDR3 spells CSVEGRGYEQYF. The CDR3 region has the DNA TGCAGCGTTGAGGGCAGGGGCTACGAGCAGTACTTC.

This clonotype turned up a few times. The CDR3 loop reads CASSESRGRNHKNEQFF. CDR3 DNA sequence: TGTGCCAGCAGTGAATCCCGTGGAAGAAATCATAAGAATGAGCAGTTCTTC. The V and J genes are TRBV25-1 and TRBJ2-1; D is unclear. In germline, CDR1 is MGHDK, CDR2 SYGVNS. Trimming stripped 1 base from V and 7 bases from J, with 20 bases between. This CDR3 comprises 17 residues.

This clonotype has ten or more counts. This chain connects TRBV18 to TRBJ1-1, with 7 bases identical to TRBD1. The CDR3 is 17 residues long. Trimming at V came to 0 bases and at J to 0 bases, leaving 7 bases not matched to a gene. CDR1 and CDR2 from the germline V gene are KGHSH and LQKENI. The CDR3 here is CASSPPYRGNMNTEAFF. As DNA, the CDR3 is TGTGCCAGCTCACCACCGTACAGGGGAAACATGAACACTGAAGCTTTCTTT. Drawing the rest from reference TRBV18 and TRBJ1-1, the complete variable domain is NAGVMQNPRHLVRRRGQEARLRCSPMKGHSHVYWYRQLPEEGLKFMVYLQKENIIDESGMPKERFSAEFPKEGPSILRIQQVVRGDSAAYFCASSPPYRGNMNTEAFFGQGTRLTVV.

CDR3 nucleotide sequence: TGTGCCAGCAGCGTAGCTGGGGGAAGGGCTGAAGCTTTCTTT. Amino acids: CASSVAGGRAEAFF. The chain uses TRBV9 and TRBJ1-1; the D gene is possibly TRBD1 (5 bases). Germline CDR1 SGDLS, CDR2 YYNGEE. Trimming stripped 0 bases from V and 6 bases from J, with 12 bases between. The CDR3 length is 14 residues.

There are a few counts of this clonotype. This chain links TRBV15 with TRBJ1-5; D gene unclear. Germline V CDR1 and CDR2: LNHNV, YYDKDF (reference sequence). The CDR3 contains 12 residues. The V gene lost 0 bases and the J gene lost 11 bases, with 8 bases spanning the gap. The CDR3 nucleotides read TGTGCCACCAGCAGAGATGAAACAGCCCAGCATTTT. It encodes CATSRDETAQHF.

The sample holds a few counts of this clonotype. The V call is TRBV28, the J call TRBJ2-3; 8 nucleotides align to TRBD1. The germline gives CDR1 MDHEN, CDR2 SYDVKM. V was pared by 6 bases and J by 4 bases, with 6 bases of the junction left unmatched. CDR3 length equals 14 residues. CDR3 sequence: CASSRQGWADTQYF. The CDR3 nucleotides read TGTGCCAGCAGCCGACAGGGGTGGGCAGATACGCAGTATTTT.